Shown below are 3 T cell receptor beta chains from a single sample sequenced in a study of radiation and T cells in renal cell carcinoma. The time point: blood 4 weeks post-SBRT, at nephrectomy. Stated treatment: 15 Gy SBRT to primary tumor, nephrectomy 4 weeks later. Generated by immunoSEQ multiplex PCR, the TCRdb table keeps only in-frame clones and is missing some. The data hold approximately 150,000 clones, with approximately 86% observed a single time. Sequenced here: blood, sampled from a patient whose treatment included radiotherapy and nephrectomy. These receptors were collected from a woman in her fifties or sixties with renal cell carcinoma.

The gene calls are TRBV11-2 and TRBJ1-2; 7 nucleotides line up with TRBD1. CDR1 SGHAT and CDR2 FQNNGV come from the germline V gene. This CDR3 comprises 15 residues. V was clipped by 3 bases and J by 4 bases; unmatched bases: 8. The CDR3 sequence is CASSFPGDSLYGYTF. CDR3 in DNA: TGTGCCAGCAGCTTTCCCGGGGACAGTCTCTATGGCTACACCTTC.

This chain links TRBV11-2 with TRBJ1-5; TRBD1 matches 8 bases. The CDR3 is 15 residues long. J gave up 0 bases and V 3 bases, and 1 base lay outside the gene matches. Germline V gene sequence: CDR1 SGHAT, CDR2 FQNNGV. CDR3 region: CASSLTGVSNQPQHF. Here the CDR3 DNA reads TGTGCCAGCAGCTTGACAGGGGTTAGCAATCAGCCCCAGCATTTT.

The chain has TRBV5-4 and TRBJ2-1, with 9 bases fitting TRBD2. Germline CDR1 SGHNT, CDR2 YYREEE (reference sequence). The CDR3 is 16 amino acids. V dropped 5 bases and J dropped 8; count of bases not matched to a gene: 14. CDR3 sequence reads: CASRGIGPSGIYEQFF. CDR3 bases: TGTGCCAGCAGAGGTATCGGGCCTAGCGGGATTTATGAGCAGTTCTTC.